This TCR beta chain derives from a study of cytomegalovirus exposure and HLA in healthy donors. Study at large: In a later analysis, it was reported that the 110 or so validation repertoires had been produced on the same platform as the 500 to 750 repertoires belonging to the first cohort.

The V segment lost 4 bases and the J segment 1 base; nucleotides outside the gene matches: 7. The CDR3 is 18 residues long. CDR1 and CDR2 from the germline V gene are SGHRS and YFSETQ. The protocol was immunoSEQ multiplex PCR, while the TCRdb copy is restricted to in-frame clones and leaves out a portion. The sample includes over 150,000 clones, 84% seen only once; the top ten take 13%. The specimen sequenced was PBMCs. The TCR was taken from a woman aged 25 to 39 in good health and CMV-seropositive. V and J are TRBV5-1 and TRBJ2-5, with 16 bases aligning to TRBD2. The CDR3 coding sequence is TGCGCCAGCAGCCTTTCCGGGACTAGCGGGAGGGCCCAAGAGACCCAGTACTTC. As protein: CASSLSGTSGRAQETQYF. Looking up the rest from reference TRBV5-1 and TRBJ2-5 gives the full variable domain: KAGVTQTPRYLIKTRGQQVTLSCSPISGHRSVSWYQQTPGQGLQFLFEYFSETQRNKGNFPGRFSGRQFSNSRSEMNVSTLELGDSALYLCASSLSGTSGRAQETQYFGPGTRLLVL.